A single sample gave rise to the 5 T cell receptor beta chains below, sequenced in a study of blood T cell repertoires in COVID-19. The data were produced by immunoSEQ multiplex PCR, yet TCRdb's version contains in-frame clones alone and is incomplete. Of approximately 190,000 clones listed, 80% to 90% were seen once; the top ten hold 5% to 6.5%. Sequences were obtained from peripheral blood. The origin of the receptors is a woman aged 70-85 years with active or convalescent COVID-19.

The V call is TRBV13, the J call TRBJ2-5, with 9 bases identical to TRBD2. The CDR3 is 16 amino acids. Looked up from germline, CDR1 is PRHDT and CDR2 is FYEKMQ (reference sequence). The junction had 7 bases not matched to a gene; V was cut back by 5 bases and J by 0 bases. CDR3 region: CASSPTTSGDQETQYF. CDR3 sequence (DNA): TGTGCCAGCAGCCCAACGACTAGCGGAGACCAAGAGACCCAGTACTTC.

The gene calls are TRBV3-1 (or the pseudogene TRBV3-2) and TRBJ2-7; D unclear. This CDR3 contains 15 residues. Germline V CDR1 and CDR2: LGHDT, YNNKEL (reference sequence). Between the trimmed V and J ends, which lost 0 bases and 5 bases, there was a span of 14 bases. This CDR3 reads CASSQDPTFLNEQYF. The CDR3, as DNA: TGTGCCAGCAGCCAAGATCCGACTTTCCTTAACGAGCAGTACTTC.

This chain uses TRBV6-5 with TRBJ2-5; 7 bases are a match to TRBD2. Losses at the gene ends were 8 bases for V and 5 bases for J; bases not matched to a gene: 8. CDR1 MNHEY and CDR2 SVGAGI come from the germline V gene. This CDR3 spans 13 amino acids. The CDR3 region has the DNA TGTGCCAGCGCTGGGCGGGAGTGGGAGACCCAGTACTTC. It translates to CASAGREWETQYF.

This clone has a handful of counts. This rearrangement joins TRBV7-2 to TRBJ2-7, with TRBD2 matching 8 bases. V shed 8 bases, J shed 3 bases, and the junction held 9 bases outside the gene matches. The CDR3 is 14 residues long. From germline, CDR1 is SGHTA and CDR2 FQGNSA. CDR3 residues: CASRGGRSYYEQYF. In DNA form, the CDR3 reads TGTGCCAGCCGGGGGGGACGCTCTTACTACGAGCAGTACTTC.

The V call is TRBV28, the J call TRBJ1-2; 12 bases match TRBD1. The trim removed 7 bases at V and 3 bases at J, leaving 12 bases unmatched. The CDR3 length is 17 residues. The germline V gene has CDR1 MDHEN and CDR2 SYDVKM. Written as DNA, the CDR3 is TGTGCCAGCAACCTCGCGGGGACAGGGGGCGCGGACTATGGCTACACCTTC. This codes for CASNLAGTGGADYGYTF.